A selection of T cell receptor beta chains follows, all from one sample in a study of Ad26.COV2.S vaccination and SARS-CoV-2 variants. Data came from immunoSEQ multiplex PCR; TCRdb stores just in-frame clones and leaves some out. The sample yields fewer than 500,000 clones, roughly 87% seen once. Sequencing used peripheral blood, obtained in a trial of Ad26.COV2.S vaccine versus placebo. The receptors stem from a person aged 18-65 years who received the Ad26.COV2.S COVID-19 vaccine or a placebo. Each CDR3 is given with its conserved first and last residue. Clone size, where shown, is once, few, many, or a class for clones that have expanded.

v_call	j_call	clone_size	cdr3_aa
TRBV19	TRBJ1-2	NA	CASSGPRQYSNTIANYGYTF
TRBV25-1	TRBJ1-1	NA	CASKRDPGQGSTEAFF
TRBV6-2/TRBV6-3	TRBJ1-6	NA	CASSYSEYSPLHF
TRBV10-3	TRBJ2-1	NA	CAIRPPGGTGDEQFF
TRBV5-1	TRBJ2-3	NA	CATQDRGSDTQYF
TRBV11-2	TRBJ1-4	NA	CASSLLRHDEKLFF
TRBV4-3	TRBJ1-3	NA	CASSSGGLGNTIYF
TRBV11-2	TRBJ1-4	NA	CASSLGREGKLFF
TRBV6-6	TRBJ1-6	few	CASSYSDNSPLHF
TRBV5-1	TRBJ1-2	NA	CASSLDPAPGGYTF
TRBV7-6	TRBJ2-4	once	CASSLVSFQLIGGLAKNIQYF
TRBV7-9	TRBJ2-2	NA	CASRVGTVGGGELFF
TRBV19	TRBJ1-1	NA	CASSITLYTEAFF
TRBV6-4	TRBJ1-1	NA	CASSDYPGGNTEAFF
TRBV7-9	TRBJ1-6	NA	CASSLGASASYNSPLHF
TRBV5-1	TRBJ1-1	NA	CASSVGTRAEAFF
TRBV6-2/TRBV6-3	TRBJ2-5	NA	CASSYKQETQYF
TRBV11-3	TRBJ1-4	NA	CASSFRGSGEKLFF
TRBV28	TRBJ1-5	NA	CASSLGVGDQSQHF
TRBV23-1	TRBJ2-1	NA	CASSQKILAGGYNEQFF
TRBV2	TRBJ1-1	NA	CASSSPGQLSHAFF
TRBV18	TRBJ1-6	NA	CASSPLGTGVSSPLHF
TRBV9	TRBJ2-1	NA	CASSVGQDFGEQFF
TRBV4-3	TRBJ2-2	NA	CASSQDRGVAEWNTGELFF
TRBV27	TRBJ2-1	NA	CASITQGGHEQFF